Below are 27 T cell receptor beta chains sequenced from a single sample in a study of shared clonotypes between healthy human individuals. Clones were read by immunoSEQ multiplex PCR, and TCRdb kept only the in-frame ones, dropping some. The sample records millions of clones, over 85% being singletons. Sequencing was carried out using naive CD4+ T cells sorted from blood. As for subset: CD45RA+ positively selected. These TCRs come from a man between 18 and 35 years old in good health.

The chain couples TRBV30 to TRBJ2-7; D is uncertain. Germline CDR1 is GTSNPN and CDR2 is SVGIG (reference sequence). The V end was cut by 1 base, the J end by 7 bases, with 11 bases between. The CDR3 is 12 residues long. CDR3 in amino acids: CAWSERIGEQYF. CDR3 bases: TGTGCCTGGAGTGAGAGGATCGGAGAGCAGTACTTC.

V usage is TRBV27 and J usage is TRBJ2-3; 9 bases match TRBD1. There are 17 residues in the CDR3. Trimming cost V 5 bases and J 3 bases; bases outside gene matches: 12. CDR1 and CDR2 (germline): MNHEY, SMNVEV (reference sequence). In nucleotides, the CDR3 is TGTGCCAGCAGTCCAACCGGGACAGGGAGATATACAGATACGCAGTATTTT. Residues: CASSPTGTGRYTDTQYF.

The chain carries TRBV6-5 and TRBJ2-5, with 9 bases matching TRBD2. The CDR3 has 16 residues. V lost 1 base, J lost 1 base, and 4 bases stayed unmatched. Germline CDR1 and CDR2: MNHEY and SVGAGI. The CDR3 loop is CASSYFATSGQETQYF. For the CDR3, the DNA is TGTGCCAGCAGTTACTTTGCGACTAGCGGCCAAGAGACCCAGTACTTC.

J is TRBJ2-7 and V is TRBV4-3; D ambiguous. This CDR3 contains 11 residues. The germline gives CDR1 LGHNA, CDR2 YSLEER. V was shortened by 4 bases and J by 5 bases, with 6 bases between the two germline ends. CDR3 DNA: TGCGCCAGCAGCCTAGAGAACGAGCAGTACTTC. Its protein product is CASSLENEQYF.

This clone appeared a few times. The J gene is TRBJ1-5, the V gene TRBV2; the match to TRBD1 covers 12 bases. Looked up from germline, CDR1 is SNHLY and CDR2 is FYNNEI. The V segment lost 3 bases and the J segment 6 bases; nucleotides outside the gene matches: 3. The CDR3 totals 15 residues. The CDR3 nucleotides are TGTGCCAGCAGTGAGGGGGACAGGGGGCGTCAGCCCCAGCATTTT. Amino acids: CASSEGDRGRQPQHF.

This clone was observed a handful of times. The identical CDR3 is also encoded by other nucleotide sequences in the sample. The CDR3 region has the DNA TGCGCCAGCAGTCACACGGTCCCAGACTACGAGCAGTACTTC. It translates to CASSHTVPDYEQYF. This chain links TRBV23-1 with TRBJ2-7; D ambiguous. TRBV23-1 is an open reading frame, and its role is uncertain. This CDR3 comprises 14 residues. The germline V and J ends were trimmed by 3 bases and 3 bases, with 12 bases remaining between them.

The chain has TRBV18 and TRBJ1-6; D not certain. Germline V CDR1 and CDR2: KGHSH, LQKENI. Trimming shortened V by 4 bases and J by 1 base, and 14 bases separated the two germline ends. The CDR3 is 17 amino acids. This chain's CDR3 is CASSRDSARSYNSPLHF. Here the CDR3 DNA reads TGTGCCAGCTCACGCGATTCTGCCAGGTCCTATAATTCACCCCTCCACTTT.

The rearrangement links TRBV19 to TRBJ1-2, with D perhaps TRBD1 (5 bases). Trimming shortened V by 9 bases and J by 0 bases, and 14 bases separated the two germline ends. CDR1 and CDR2 (germline): LNHDA, SQIVND (reference sequence). CDR3 length: 14 amino acids. CDR3 region: CASAAGWANYGYTF. CDR3 DNA sequence: TGTGCCAGCGCAGCAGGGTGGGCTAACTATGGCTACACCTTC.

J is TRBJ2-1 and V is TRBV5-1; D remains ambiguous. V was shortened by 4 bases and J by 7 bases, with 9 bases between the two germline ends. This CDR3 spans 12 amino acids. Germline V gives CDR1 SGHRS, CDR2 YFSETQ. In DNA, the CDR3 is TGCGCCAGCAGCGAGAGAGGTAATGAGCAGTTCTTC. Amino acid sequence: CASSERGNEQFF.

The CDR3 nucleotides read TGCGCCAGCAGCTTGGGGACTTCCCCGTACACAGATACGCAGTATTTT. Translating it yields CASSLGTSPYTDTQYF. This chain joins TRBV5-1 and TRBJ2-3; tentative D call: TRBD2 (5 bases). The CDR3 runs to 16 residues. Germline assignment: CDR1 SGHRS and CDR2 YFSETQ. The V end was cut by 0 bases, the J end by 2 bases, with 13 bases between.

This chain uses TRBV30 with TRBJ1-2; TRBD1 agrees at 9 bases. The CDR3 extends over 15 amino acids. Trimming at V came to 1 base and at J to 8 bases, leaving 11 bases not matched to a gene. Germline assignment: CDR1 GTSNPN and CDR2 SVGIG (reference sequence). For the CDR3, the DNA is TGTGCCTGGAGTGGGAAAGGGACAGGGTTAAGCGGCTACACCTTC. As protein: CAWSGKGTGLSGYTF.

This clone was observed a few times. This sample also contains other DNA sequences that code for the same CDR3. This chain joins TRBV7-3 and TRBJ2-3; 10 positions match TRBD2. CDR3 length equals 15 residues. V trimming: 3 bases; J trimming: 2 bases; junction bases outside the gene matches: 2. Germline V lookup: CDR1 SGHTA, CDR2 FQGTGA. The CDR3 nucleotides read TGTGCCAGCAGCTTGAGCGGGGGGGCCACAGATACGCAGTATTTT. Translating it yields CASSLSGGATDTQYF. Together with reference TRBV7-3 and TRBJ2-3, the CDR3 gives the full variable domain: GAGVSQTPSNKVTEKGKYVELRCDPISGHTALYWYRQSLGQGPEFLIYFQGTGAADDSGLPNDRFFAVRPEGSVSTLKIQRTERGDSAVYLCASSLSGGATDTQYFGPGTRLTVL.

V and J are TRBV5-6 and TRBJ2-3; 8 bases are a match to TRBD2. V was clipped by 0 bases and J by 1 base; unmatched bases: 1. Germline CDR1 SGHDT, CDR2 YYEEEE. The CDR3 contains 15 residues. This CDR3 is CASSLELAGTDTQYF. The CDR3 DNA follows: TGTGCCAGCAGCTTGGAACTAGCGGGCACAGATACGCAGTATTTT.

V and J are TRBV5-1 and TRBJ1-2, with D tentatively TRBD1 (5 bases). The CDR3 contains 16 residues. The V gene lost 0 bases and the J gene lost 6 bases, with 18 bases spanning the gap. Germline-derived CDR1 and CDR2 are SGHRS and YFSETQ. CDR3: CASSLEVSGTGHGYTF. In nucleotides, the CDR3 is TGCGCCAGCAGCTTGGAAGTTTCGGGGACGGGCCATGGCTACACCTTC.

Note on this clone: The sample has other DNA sequences that encode this CDR3 too. The chain uses TRBV9 and TRBJ2-1, with TRBD2 as a possible D gene (6 bases). V shed 3 bases and J shed 1 base, with 11 bases lying between them. This CDR3 comprises 15 residues. Germline V lookup: CDR1 SGDLS, CDR2 YYNGEE. This CDR3 is CASSGGTGSYNEQFF. DNA for the CDR3: TGTGCCAGCAGCGGAGGGACTGGATCCTACAATGAGCAGTTCTTC.

V is TRBV10-3 and J is TRBJ2-1; 10 nucleotides match TRBD2. The CDR3 loop spans 18 amino acids. Germline CDR1 ENHRY, CDR2 SYGVKD. The junction had 9 bases not matched to a gene; V was cut back by 4 bases and J by 0 bases. DNA for the CDR3: TGTGCCATCAGTGGGGTAGCGGGGGGTCTCAGCTCCTACAATGAGCAGTTCTTC. Its translation: CAISGVAGGLSSYNEQFF.

A note on this clone: An end of the junction differs from the germline gene, which may be a read error. The chain carries TRBV5-6 and TRBJ2-7; 11 nucleotides align to TRBD1. This CDR3 is built from 16 residues. Germline V lookup: CDR1 SGHDT, CDR2 YYEEEE. CDR3 coding DNA: TGCGCCAGCAGCCAAGTTCAGGGACAGGGGGCCTACGAGCAGTACTTC. Translation: CASSQVQGQGAYEQYF.

In nucleotides, the CDR3 is TGCGCCAGCAGCTTGGACAGGGGGCAGAGCACCGGGGAGCTGTTTTTT. This encodes CASSLDRGQSTGELFF. The chain combines TRBV5-1 with TRBJ2-2; 9 nucleotides agree with TRBD1. V lost 0 bases and J lost 4; bases outside the gene matches: 4. CDR1 is SGHRS, CDR2 YFSETQ, per germline. This CDR3 has 16 amino acids.

The rearrangement uses TRBV23-1 and TRBJ1-4; D not certain. TRBV23-1 is identified as an open reading frame with a role that is uncertain. The CDR3 length is 15 residues. Between the trimmed V and J ends, which lost 0 bases and 4 bases, there was a span of 9 bases. For the CDR3, the DNA is TGCGCCAGCAGTCAATCGAGGAGCAGTAATGAAAAACTGTTTTTT. This encodes CASSQSRSSNEKLFF.

The chain uses TRBV6-1 and TRBJ1-2, with 9 positions matching TRBD1. The length of the CDR3 is 14 residues. Losses at the gene ends were 4 bases for V and 8 bases for J; bases not matched to a gene: 8. Germline lookup yields CDR1 MNHNS and CDR2 SASEGT. CDR3 in DNA: TGTGCCAGCAGTGGGGGGACAGGGTGGGTCGGCTACACCTTC. This translates into CASSGGTGWVGYTF.

In this sample, this clone turned up once. This chain joins TRBV13 and TRBJ1-1; no reliable D call. Deletions cut 0 bases from V and 7 bases from J, with 12 bases between. Germline V gene sequence: CDR1 PRHDT, CDR2 FYEKMQ (reference sequence). CDR3 size: 14 residues. CDR3 sequence reads: CASSLGEGWGEAFF. DNA of the CDR3: TGTGCCAGCAGCTTAGGGGAGGGATGGGGTGAAGCTTTCTTT.

This chain uses TRBV29-1 with TRBJ2-7; D gene ambiguous. Germline assignment: CDR1 SQVTM and CDR2 ANQGSEA. CDR3 length equals 13 residues. V was trimmed by 4 bases and J by 5 bases, leaving 15 bases between them. This chain's CDR3 is CSVANPSVHEQYF. For the CDR3, the DNA is TGCAGCGTTGCAAACCCGTCGGTCCACGAGCAGTACTTC.

This clone has just one count. J is TRBJ1-1 and V is TRBV30; no clear D. The V end was cut by 2 bases, the J end by 4 bases, with 11 bases between. The CDR3 loop spans 13 amino acids. Germline CDR1 and CDR2: GTSNPN and SVGIG (reference sequence). The CDR3 DNA reads as TGTGCCTGGAGTCACGTCCCGTCCACTGAAGCTTTCTTT. This translates into CAWSHVPSTEAFF.

This chain links TRBV19 with TRBJ1-2, with D possibly being TRBD1 (6 bases). V was pared by 5 bases and J by 6 bases, with 22 bases between. This CDR3 has 16 amino acids. Germline assignment: CDR1 LNHDA and CDR2 SQIVND (reference sequence). The CDR3 bases are TGTGCCAGTAGTCCGAGGAGACAGGCTCAAGTGGATGGCTACACCTTC. Encoded protein: CASSPRRQAQVDGYTF.

The chain is built from TRBV19 and TRBJ2-7; D ambiguous. This CDR3 spans 15 amino acids. Germline V gene sequence: CDR1 LNHDA, CDR2 SQIVND (reference sequence). V was clipped by 1 base and J by 2 bases, with 12 bases between them. The CDR3 coding sequence is TGTGCCAGTAGTATAGGCAGAGGTGGGCCCTACGAGCAGTACTTC. This sequence encodes CASSIGRGGPYEQYF.

V is TRBV9 and J is TRBJ2-3; D may be TRBD1 (6 bases). V dropped 4 bases and J dropped 5 bases, with 14 bases sitting between them. Per the germline V gene, CDR1 is SGDLS and CDR2 is YYNGEE. This CDR3 has 14 amino acids. CDR3 coding DNA: TGTGCCAGCAGCCGTTATACAGGGAAAGATACGCAGTATTTT. Translating it yields CASSRYTGKDTQYF.

With respect to this clone: Other DNA sequences of this sample code for an identical CDR3. The chain uses TRBV10-3 and TRBJ2-2; D is unclear. The V gene's germline CDR1 is ENHRY and CDR2 SYGVKD. Deletions cut 0 bases from V and 4 bases from J, with 3 bases between. The CDR3 has 13 amino acids. The CDR3 loop reads CAISESSTGELFF. In nucleotides, the CDR3 is TGTGCCATCAGTGAGTCTAGCACCGGGGAGCTGTTTTTT.